Shown below are 6 T cell receptor beta chains from a single sample sequenced in a study of blood T cell repertoires in COVID-19. Only in-frame clones appear in the TCRdb table, and some are missing; sequencing was by immunoSEQ multiplex PCR. The sample carries under 200,000 clones, around 90% recorded once. The sample taken for sequencing was peripheral blood. The source is a man between 45 and 60 years old with acute or convalescent COVID-19.

The chain links TRBV28 to TRBJ2-5, with TRBD1 identical over 7 bases. Germline-derived CDR1 and CDR2 are MDHEN and SYDVKM. With 8 bases clipped from V and 9 bases from J, the junction kept 18 bases outside the gene matches. The CDR3 is 15 amino acids. The DNA of the CDR3 is TGTGCCAGCGTCCGAGTCCCAGGGGGTTTTGAGGCCCAGTACTTC. This gives the protein CASVRVPGGFEAQYF.

The chain is built from TRBV7-2 and TRBJ2-3; weak D call: TRBD2 (6 bases). CDR3 size: 14 residues. V was cut by 5 bases and J by 4 bases, with 13 bases left in between. CDR1 SGHTA and CDR2 FQGNSA come from the germline V gene. The DNA of the CDR3 is TGTGCCAGCAGCCGGGGAGGCTATTCAGATACGCAGTATTTT. It translates to CASSRGGYSDTQYF.

J is TRBJ2-7 and V is TRBV6-1; D call uncertain. Germline CDR1 is MNHNS and CDR2 is SASEGT. The ends were cut back, 7 bases at V and 0 bases at J, with 13 bases in the middle. The CDR3 spans 14 residues. This chain's CDR3 is CASTLKAGSYEQYF. The CDR3 nucleotides read TGTGCCAGCACCCTCAAAGCCGGCTCCTACGAGCAGTACTTC.

The chain has TRBV6-5 and TRBJ2-1; 9 bases fit TRBD2. Trimming took 2 bases from V and 9 from J; bases not matched to a gene: 5. The CDR3 is 14 residues long. The germline CDR1 and CDR2 sequences are MNHEY and SVGAGI. CDR3 sequence: CASSYEAGGLEQFF. The CDR3 bases are TGTGCCAGCAGTTACGAGGCGGGGGGGCTTGAGCAGTTCTTC.

V and J are TRBV5-4 and TRBJ2-2; perhaps TRBD1 as D (5 bases). The germline V gene has CDR1 SGHNT and CDR2 YYREEE (reference sequence). The CDR3 extends over 14 amino acids. V was trimmed by 5 bases and J by 6 bases, leaving 14 bases between them. The CDR3 bases are TGTGCCAGCAGTCCTCGACAGATGGCCGGGGAGCTGTTTTTT. Protein sequence: CASSPRQMAGELFF.

The chain is built from TRBV29-1 and TRBJ2-3; D possibly corresponds to TRBD1 (5 bases). V dropped 4 bases and J dropped 6 bases, with 14 bases sitting between them. The CDR3 extends over 13 amino acids. Germline CDR1 and CDR2: SQVTM and ANQGSEA. CDR3 nucleotides: TGCAGCGTTGTGGACACCTGGAAGGATACGCAGTATTTT. This codes for CSVVDTWKDTQYF.